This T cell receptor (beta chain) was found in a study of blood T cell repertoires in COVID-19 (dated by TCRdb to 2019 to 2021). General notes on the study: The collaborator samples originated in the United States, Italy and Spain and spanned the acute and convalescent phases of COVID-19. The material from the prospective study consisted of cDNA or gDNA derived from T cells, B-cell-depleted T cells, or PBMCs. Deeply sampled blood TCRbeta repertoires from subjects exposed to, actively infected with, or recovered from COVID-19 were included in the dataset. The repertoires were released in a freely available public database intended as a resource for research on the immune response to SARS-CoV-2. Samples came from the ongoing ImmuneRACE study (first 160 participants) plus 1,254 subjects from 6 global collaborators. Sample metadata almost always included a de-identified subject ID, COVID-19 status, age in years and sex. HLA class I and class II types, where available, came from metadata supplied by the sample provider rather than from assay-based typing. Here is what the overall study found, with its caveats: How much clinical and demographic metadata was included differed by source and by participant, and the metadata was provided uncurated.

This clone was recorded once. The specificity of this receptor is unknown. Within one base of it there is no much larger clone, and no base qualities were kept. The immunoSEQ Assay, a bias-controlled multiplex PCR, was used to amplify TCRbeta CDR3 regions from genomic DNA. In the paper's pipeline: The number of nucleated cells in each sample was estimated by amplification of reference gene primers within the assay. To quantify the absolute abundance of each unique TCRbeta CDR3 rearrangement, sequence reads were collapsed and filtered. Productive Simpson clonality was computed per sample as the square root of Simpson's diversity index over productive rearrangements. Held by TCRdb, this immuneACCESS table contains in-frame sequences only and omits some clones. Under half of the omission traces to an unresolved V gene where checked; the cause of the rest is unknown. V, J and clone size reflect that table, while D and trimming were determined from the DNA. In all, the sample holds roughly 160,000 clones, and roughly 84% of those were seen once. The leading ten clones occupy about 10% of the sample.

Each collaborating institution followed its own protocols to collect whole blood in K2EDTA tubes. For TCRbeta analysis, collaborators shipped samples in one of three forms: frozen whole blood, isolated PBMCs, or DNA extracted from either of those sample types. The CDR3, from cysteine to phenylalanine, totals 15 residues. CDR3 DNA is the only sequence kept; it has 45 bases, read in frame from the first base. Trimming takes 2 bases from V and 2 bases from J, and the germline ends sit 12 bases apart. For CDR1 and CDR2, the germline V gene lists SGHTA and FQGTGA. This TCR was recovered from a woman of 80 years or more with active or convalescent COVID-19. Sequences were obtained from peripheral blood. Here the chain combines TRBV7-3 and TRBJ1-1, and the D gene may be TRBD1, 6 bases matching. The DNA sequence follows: TGTGCCAGCAGCTTACGTCCAGGGGCAAACACTGAAGCTTTCTTT. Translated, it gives CASSLRPGANTEAFF.